The 3 T cell receptor beta chains below come from one sample, sequenced in a study of cytomegalovirus exposure and HLA in healthy donors. Vbeta (60) and Jbeta (13) primers were used in the PCR. Sequencing was performed with immunoSEQ multiplex PCR; in TCRdb, only in-frame clones are kept and a portion is missing. The repertoire holds under 200,000 clones, with around 83% as singletons. Sequenced material: PBMCs. Source of these receptors: a woman aged 18-29 years in good health and CMV-seronegative.

This clone was detected a few times. The rearrangement uses TRBV2 and TRBJ2-5; TRBD2 agrees at 10 bases. Looked up from germline, CDR1 is SNHLY and CDR2 is FYNNEI. Trimming cost V 4 bases and J 0 bases; bases outside gene matches: 2. This CDR3 is built from 15 residues. The CDR3 nucleotides are TGTGCCAGCAGTGGTACTAGCGGGAACCAAGAGACCCAGTACTTC. The encoded protein is CASSGTSGNQETQYF. The variable domain in full, completed from reference TRBV2 and TRBJ2-5, reads EPEVTQTPSHQVTQMGQEVILRCVPISNHLYFYWYRQILGQKVEFLVSFYNNEISEKSEIFDDQFSVERPDGSNFTLKIRSTKLEDSAMYFCASSGTSGNQETQYFGPGTRLLVL.

This clone was recorded only once. At one of its ends the junction is not consistent with the germline gene, which may arise from a read error. The gene calls are TRBV7-9 and TRBJ2-2, with D possibly being TRBD1 (6 bases). Germline V CDR1 and CDR2: SEHNR, FQNEAQ (reference sequence). The CDR3 contains 15 residues. The CDR3 here is CSSSSTGPNTGELFF. The CDR3 DNA follows: TGTTCCAGCAGCTCGACAGGACCGAACACCGGGGAGCTGTTTTTT.

This chain uses TRBV6-6 with TRBJ2-1; 9 nucleotides match TRBD2. The CDR3 is made up of 14 amino acids. Germline CDR1 MNHNY, CDR2 SVGAGI (reference sequence). With 6 bases clipped from V and 5 bases from J, the junction kept 5 bases outside the gene matches. CDR3 nucleotide sequence: TGTGCCAGCAGATCTAGCGGGAAAAACAATGAGCAGTTCTTC. Translated, it gives CASRSSGKNNEQFF.